The 14 T cell receptor beta chains presented below share a single source sample, sequenced in a study of blood T cell repertoires in COVID-19. Sequencing used immunoSEQ multiplex PCR; TCRdb keeps in-frame clones, though not all of them. Of some 240,000 clones listed, roughly 84% are singletons. Input material: peripheral blood. The receptors were gathered from a woman in her 40s who had recovered from COVID-19.

In its sample, this clone was seen a few times. This rearrangement joins TRBV5-1 to TRBJ2-1, with 9 bases that match TRBD2. Germline trimming cut 0 bases from V and 9 bases from J; bases unmatched to any gene: 7. This CDR3 spans 15 amino acids. Germline V gene lookup returns CDR1 SGHRS and CDR2 YFSETQ. The CDR3 DNA sequence: TGCGCCAGCAGCTTGGTAGGCGGGGGGGCCGGTGAGCAGTTCTTC. Protein: CASSLVGGGAGEQFF.

This chain uses TRBV1 with TRBJ2-6; the table calls TRBD2, which could not be checked here. TRBV1 is a listed pseudogene. The length of the CDR3 is 19 residues. CDR3 in DNA: TGCACCAGCAGCCAAGATTCAGCTAGATTAAGCTCTGGGGCCAACGTCCTGACTTTC. Its translation is CTSSQDSARLSSGANVLTF.

V is TRBV3-1 (or the pseudogene TRBV3-2) and J is TRBJ2-2; no clear D gene. Germline loops: CDR1 LGHDT, CDR2 YNNKEL (reference sequence). The ends were cut back, 5 bases at V and 9 bases at J, with 10 bases in the middle. The CDR3 extends over 12 amino acids. DNA of the CDR3: TGTGCCAGCAGCGTCCATTCCCGGGAGCTGTTTTTT. It translates to CASSVHSRELFF.

The chain combines TRBV27 with TRBJ1-6; D perhaps matches TRBD1 (5 bases). CDR1 and CDR2 from the germline V gene are MNHEY and SMNVEV (reference sequence). V lost 1 base and J lost 9, with 13 bases in between. The CDR3 extends over 15 amino acids. CDR3 nucleotide sequence: TGTGCCAGCAGTTTATGGGGGGAACCTCCTTCACCCCTCCACTTT. This codes for CASSLWGEPPSPLHF.

The rearrangement links TRBV3-1 (or the pseudogene TRBV3-2) to TRBJ1-2, with 9 bases fitting TRBD1. Germline-derived CDR1 and CDR2 are LGHDT and YNNKEL (reference sequence). This CDR3 contains 15 residues. Losses at the gene ends were 3 bases for V and 6 bases for J; bases not matched to a gene: 8. The CDR3 DNA sequence: TGTGCCAGCAGCCAGGTCGGGACAGGGACCAATGGCTACACCTTC. This sequence encodes CASSQVGTGTNGYTF.

J is TRBJ2-7 and V is TRBV30, with 9 bases lining up with TRBD1. Losses at the gene ends were 0 bases for V and 0 bases for J; bases not matched to a gene: 6. Germline V CDR1 and CDR2: GTSNPN, SVGIG (reference sequence). CDR3 size: 16 residues. In nucleotides, the CDR3 is TGTGCCTGGAGTGTACCGGGACAGGGAAACTCCTACGAGCAGTACTTC. It translates to CAWSVPGQGNSYEQYF.

This chain connects TRBV10-3 to TRBJ2-2, with D possibly matching TRBD1 (6 bases). Trimming removed 7 bases from V and 0 bases from J, with 9 bases in between. This CDR3 contains 14 residues. Germline loops: CDR1 ENHRY, CDR2 SYGVKD. In nucleotides, the CDR3 is TGTGCCATCAAGGGGACAACGAACACCGGGGAGCTGTTTTTT. Its protein is CAIKGTTNTGELFF.

The J gene is TRBJ2-7, the V gene TRBV18, with a possible D match to TRBD2 (6 bases). Germline assignment: CDR1 KGHSH and CDR2 LQKENI. The CDR3 consists of 15 residues. Between the trimmed V and J ends, which lost 4 bases and 4 bases, there was a span of 17 bases. The CDR3 protein is CASSHGTPGVYEQYF. The DNA for the CDR3 is TGTGCCAGCTCACACGGGACTCCCGGGGTATACGAGCAGTACTTC.

The chain has TRBV4-1 and TRBJ2-1; D unclear. The CDR3 extends over 12 amino acids. Germline CDR1 MGHRA, CDR2 YSYEKL. Trimming removed 0 bases from V and 6 bases from J, with 3 bases in between. This CDR3 is CASSQDSNEQFF. CDR3 DNA sequence: TGCGCCAGCAGCCAAGATAGCAATGAGCAGTTCTTC.

This clone was seen just once. The chain employs TRBV5-1 and TRBJ2-6; no firm D call. V shed 2 bases and J shed 2 bases, with 8 bases lying between them. The CDR3 contains 15 residues. The germline CDR1 and CDR2 sequences are SGHRS and YFSETQ. The CDR3, as DNA: TGCGCCAGCAGCTTTCCCAGAACTGGGGCCAACGTCCTGACTTTC. This translates into CASSFPRTGANVLTF.

This sequence joins TRBV27 and TRBJ2-2, with 8 nucleotides matching TRBD2. There are 15 residues in the CDR3. The germline CDR1 and CDR2 sequences are MNHEY and SMNVEV (reference sequence). V lost 4 bases, J lost 3 bases, and 4 bases stayed unmatched. This CDR3 reads CASSWSGGYTGELFF. CDR3 nucleotide sequence: TGTGCCAGCAGTTGGAGCGGGGGATACACCGGGGAGCTGTTTTTT.

The chain couples TRBV14 to TRBJ2-5, with D unresolved. There are 14 residues in the CDR3. Deletions cut 4 bases from V and 2 bases from J, with 11 bases between. The germline CDR1 and CDR2 sequences are SGHDN and FVKESK. The CDR3 DNA follows: TGTGCCAGCAGCCGCTATGCCGGGCAAGAGACCCAGTACTTC. It encodes CASSRYAGQETQYF.

This clone was recorded a few times. This chain joins TRBV6-5 and TRBJ1-1; D perhaps matches TRBD1 (5 bases). Germline CDR1 is MNHEY and CDR2 is SVGAGI. The CDR3 extends over 14 amino acids. V shed 5 bases and J shed 3 bases, with 13 bases lying between them. In DNA form, the CDR3 reads TGTGCCAGCAGTACAAGAGACAGCCACACTGAAGCTTTCTTT. Protein product: CASSTRDSHTEAFF.

CDR3 region: CASRLFQGIGGYTF. Written as DNA, the CDR3 is TGTGCCAGCAGACTGTTCCAGGGAATAGGAGGCTACACCTTC. This chain links TRBV7-9 with TRBJ1-2, with D perhaps matching TRBD1 (5 bases). Germline assignment: CDR1 SEHNR and CDR2 FQNEAQ (reference sequence). This CDR3 has 14 residues. V was clipped by 6 bases and J by 8 bases, with 19 bases between them.